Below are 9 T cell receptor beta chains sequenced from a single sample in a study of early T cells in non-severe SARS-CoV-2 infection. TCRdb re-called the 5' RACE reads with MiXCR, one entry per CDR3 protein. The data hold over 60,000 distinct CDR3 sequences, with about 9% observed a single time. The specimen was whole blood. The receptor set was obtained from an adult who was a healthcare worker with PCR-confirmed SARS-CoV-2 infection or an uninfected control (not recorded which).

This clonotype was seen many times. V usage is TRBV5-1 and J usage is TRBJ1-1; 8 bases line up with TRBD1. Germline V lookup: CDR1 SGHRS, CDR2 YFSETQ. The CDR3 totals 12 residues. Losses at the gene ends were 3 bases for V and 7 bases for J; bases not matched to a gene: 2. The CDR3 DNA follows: TGCGCCAGCAGCTCTGGACAGGGTGAAGCTTTCTTT. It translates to CASSSGQGEAFF.

Here the CDR3 DNA reads TGTGCCAGCAGTTACTCAGGCCCCGACACAGATACGCAGTATTTT. It is translated as CASSYSGPDTDTQYF. The chain joins TRBV6-6 to TRBJ2-3; D is ambiguous. The V end was cut by 0 bases, the J end by 2 bases, with 9 bases between. The CDR3 length is 15 residues. The V gene's germline CDR1 is MNHNY and CDR2 SVGAGI (reference sequence).

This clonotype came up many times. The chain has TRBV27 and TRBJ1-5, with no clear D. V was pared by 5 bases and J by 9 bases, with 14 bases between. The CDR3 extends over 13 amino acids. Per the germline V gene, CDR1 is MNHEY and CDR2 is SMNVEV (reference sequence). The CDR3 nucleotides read TGTGCCAGCAGTATTGGTGGGGTTGGGCCCCAGCATTTT. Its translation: CASSIGGVGPQHF.

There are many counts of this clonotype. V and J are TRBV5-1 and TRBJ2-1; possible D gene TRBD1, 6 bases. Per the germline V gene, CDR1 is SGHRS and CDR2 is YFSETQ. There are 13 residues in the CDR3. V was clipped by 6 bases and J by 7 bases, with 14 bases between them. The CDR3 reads CASTAGVGNEQFF. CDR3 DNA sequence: TGCGCCAGCACGGCAGGGGTCGGGAATGAGCAGTTCTTC.

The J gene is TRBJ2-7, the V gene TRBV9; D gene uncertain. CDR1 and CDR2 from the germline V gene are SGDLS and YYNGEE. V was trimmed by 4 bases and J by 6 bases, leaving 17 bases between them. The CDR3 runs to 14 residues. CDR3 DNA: TGTGCCAGCAGCTCTAGGGCGGCCTCCGGCGAGCAGTACTTC. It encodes CASSSRAASGEQYF.

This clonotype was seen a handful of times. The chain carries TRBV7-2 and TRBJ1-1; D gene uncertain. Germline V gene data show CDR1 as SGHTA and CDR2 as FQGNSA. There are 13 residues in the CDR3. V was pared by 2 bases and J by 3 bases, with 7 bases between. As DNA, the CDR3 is TGTGCCAGCAGCTTAAGAGCGGACACTGAAGCTTTCTTT. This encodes CASSLRADTEAFF.

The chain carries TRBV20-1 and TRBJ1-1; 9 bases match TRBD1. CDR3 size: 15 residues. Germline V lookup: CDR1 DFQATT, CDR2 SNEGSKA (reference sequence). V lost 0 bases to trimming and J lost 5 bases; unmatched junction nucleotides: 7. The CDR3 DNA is TGCAGTGCTAGAGATGTGACAGGGGGGCGGACTGAAGCTTTCTTT. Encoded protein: CSARDVTGGRTEAFF.

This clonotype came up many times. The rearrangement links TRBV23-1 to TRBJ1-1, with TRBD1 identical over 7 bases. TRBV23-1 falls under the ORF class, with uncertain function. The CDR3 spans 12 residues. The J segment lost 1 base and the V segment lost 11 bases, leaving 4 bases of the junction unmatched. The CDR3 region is CADRQGNTEAFF. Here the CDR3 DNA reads TGCGCCGATAGACAGGGGAACACTGAAGCTTTCTTT.

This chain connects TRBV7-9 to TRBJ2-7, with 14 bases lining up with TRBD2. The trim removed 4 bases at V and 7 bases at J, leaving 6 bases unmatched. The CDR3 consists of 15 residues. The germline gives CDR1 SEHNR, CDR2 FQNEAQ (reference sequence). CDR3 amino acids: CASSSGLAGAGEQYF. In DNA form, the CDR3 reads TGTGCCAGCAGCTCGGGACTAGCGGGAGCGGGGGAGCAGTACTTC.